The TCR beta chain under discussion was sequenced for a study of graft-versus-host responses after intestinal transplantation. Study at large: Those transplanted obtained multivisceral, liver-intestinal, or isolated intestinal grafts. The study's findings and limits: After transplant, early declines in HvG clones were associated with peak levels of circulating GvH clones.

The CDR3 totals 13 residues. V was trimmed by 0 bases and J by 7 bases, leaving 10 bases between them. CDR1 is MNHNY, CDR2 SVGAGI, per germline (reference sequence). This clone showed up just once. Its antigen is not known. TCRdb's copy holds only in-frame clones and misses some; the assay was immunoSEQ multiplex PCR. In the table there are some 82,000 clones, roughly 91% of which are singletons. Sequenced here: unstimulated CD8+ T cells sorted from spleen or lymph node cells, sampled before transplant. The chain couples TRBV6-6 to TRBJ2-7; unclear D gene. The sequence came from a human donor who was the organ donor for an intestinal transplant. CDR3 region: CASSYSDHGEQYF. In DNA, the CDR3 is TGTGCCAGCAGTTACTCGGATCATGGGGAGCAGTACTTC.